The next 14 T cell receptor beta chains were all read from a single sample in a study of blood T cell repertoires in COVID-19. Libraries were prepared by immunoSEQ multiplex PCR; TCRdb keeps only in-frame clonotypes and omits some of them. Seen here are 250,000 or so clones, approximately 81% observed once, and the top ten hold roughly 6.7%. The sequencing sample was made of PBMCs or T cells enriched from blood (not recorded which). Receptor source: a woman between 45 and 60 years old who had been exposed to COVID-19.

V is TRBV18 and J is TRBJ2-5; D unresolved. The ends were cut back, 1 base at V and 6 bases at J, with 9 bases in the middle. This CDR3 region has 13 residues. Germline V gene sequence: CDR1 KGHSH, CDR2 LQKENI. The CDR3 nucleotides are TGTGCCAGCTCACCACTGGGCACGAAGACCCAGTACTTC. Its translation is CASSPLGTKTQYF.

The CDR3 loop reads CASKGTGEAYGYTF. The CDR3 region has the DNA TGTGCCAGTAAGGGGACAGGGGAGGCCTATGGCTACACCTTC. The V call is TRBV19, the J call TRBJ1-2, with 10 positions matching TRBD1. The J segment lost 4 bases and the V segment lost 7 bases, leaving 6 bases of the junction unmatched. The CDR3 consists of 14 residues. The germline CDR1 and CDR2 sequences are LNHDA and SQIVND (reference sequence).

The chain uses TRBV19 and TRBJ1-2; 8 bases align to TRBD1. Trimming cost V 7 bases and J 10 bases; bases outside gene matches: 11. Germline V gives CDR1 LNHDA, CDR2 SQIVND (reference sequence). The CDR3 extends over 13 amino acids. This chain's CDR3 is CASTRDRGPDYTF. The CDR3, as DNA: TGTGCCAGTACCCGCGACAGGGGCCCAGACTACACCTTC.

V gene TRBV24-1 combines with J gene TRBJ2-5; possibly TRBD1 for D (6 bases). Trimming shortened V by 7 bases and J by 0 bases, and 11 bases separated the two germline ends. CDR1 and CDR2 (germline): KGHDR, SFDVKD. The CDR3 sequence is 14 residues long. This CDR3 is CATRPGVYQETQYF. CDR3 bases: TGTGCCACCAGACCAGGGGTGTACCAAGAGACCCAGTACTTC.

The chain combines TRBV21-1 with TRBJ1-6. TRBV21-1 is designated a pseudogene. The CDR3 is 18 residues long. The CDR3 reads CASSRRRPRGNYNSPLHF. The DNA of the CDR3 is TGTGCCAGCAGCCGTCGTCGACCTCGGGGGAACTATAATTCACCCCTCCACTTT.

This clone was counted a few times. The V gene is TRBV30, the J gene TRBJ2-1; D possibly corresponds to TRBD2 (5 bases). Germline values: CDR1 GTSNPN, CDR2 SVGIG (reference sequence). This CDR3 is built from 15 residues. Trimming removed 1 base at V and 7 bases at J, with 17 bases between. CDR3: CAWSDSFRPGNEQFF. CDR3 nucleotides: TGTGCCTGGAGTGATTCCTTTAGACCGGGGAATGAGCAGTTCTTC.

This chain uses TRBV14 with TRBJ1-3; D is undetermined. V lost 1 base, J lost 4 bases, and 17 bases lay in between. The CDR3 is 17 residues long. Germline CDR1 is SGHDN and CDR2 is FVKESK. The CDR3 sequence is CASSQVSPGVHGNTIYF. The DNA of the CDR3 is TGTGCCAGCAGCCAAGTTTCACCCGGGGTCCACGGAAACACCATATATTTT. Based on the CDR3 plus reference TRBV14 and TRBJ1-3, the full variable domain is EAGVTQFPSHSVIEKGQTVTLRCDPISGHDNLYWYRRVMGKEIKFLLHFVKESKQDESGMPNNRFLAERTGGTYSTLKVQPAELEDSGVYFCASSQVSPGVHGNTIYFGEGSWLTVV.

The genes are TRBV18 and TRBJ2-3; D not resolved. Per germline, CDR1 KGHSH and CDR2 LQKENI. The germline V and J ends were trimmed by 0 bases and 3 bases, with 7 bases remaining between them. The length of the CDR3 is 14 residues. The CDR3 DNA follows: TGTGCCAGCTCACCACCGTCCAGGACAGATACGCAGTATTTT. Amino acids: CASSPPSRTDTQYF.

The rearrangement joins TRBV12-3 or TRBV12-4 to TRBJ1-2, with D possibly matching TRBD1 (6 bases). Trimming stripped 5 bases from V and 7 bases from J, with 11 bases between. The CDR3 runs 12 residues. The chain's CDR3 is CASSETRGGYTF. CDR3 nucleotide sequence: TGTGCCAGCAGTGAAACCAGGGGTGGCTACACCTTC.

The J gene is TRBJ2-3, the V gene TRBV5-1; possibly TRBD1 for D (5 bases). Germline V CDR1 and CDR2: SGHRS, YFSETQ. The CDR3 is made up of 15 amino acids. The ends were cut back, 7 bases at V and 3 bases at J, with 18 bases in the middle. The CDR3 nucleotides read TGCGCCAGCGGGGAAACAGGTTTTGAGACAGATACGCAGTATTTT. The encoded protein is CASGETGFETDTQYF. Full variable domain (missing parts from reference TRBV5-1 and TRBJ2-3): KAGVTQTPRYLIKTRGQQVTLSCSPISGHRSVSWYQQTPGQGLQFLFEYFSETQRNKGNFPGRFSGRQFSNSRSEMNVSTLELGDSALYLCASGETGFETDTQYFGPGTRLTVL.

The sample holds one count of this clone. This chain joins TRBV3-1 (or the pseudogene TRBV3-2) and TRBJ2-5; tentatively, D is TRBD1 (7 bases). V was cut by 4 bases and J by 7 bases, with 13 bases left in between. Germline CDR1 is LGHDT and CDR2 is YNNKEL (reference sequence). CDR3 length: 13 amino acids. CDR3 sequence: CASSLHRGGTQYF. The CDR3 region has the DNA TGTGCCAGCAGCCTTCACAGGGGAGGGACCCAGTACTTC.

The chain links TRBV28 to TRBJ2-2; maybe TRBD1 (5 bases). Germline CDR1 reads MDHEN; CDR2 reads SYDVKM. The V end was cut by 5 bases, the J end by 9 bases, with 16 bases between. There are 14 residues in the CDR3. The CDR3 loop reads CASSPGRGFRELFF. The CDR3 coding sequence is TGTGCCAGCAGTCCCGGTAGGGGCTTCCGGGAGCTGTTTTTT.

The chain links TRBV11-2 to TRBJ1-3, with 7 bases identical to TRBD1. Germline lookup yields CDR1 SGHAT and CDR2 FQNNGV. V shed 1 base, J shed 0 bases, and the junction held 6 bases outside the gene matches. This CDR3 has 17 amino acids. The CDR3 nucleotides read TGTGCCAGCAGCTTAGGTACAGGGGTTCTCTCTGGAAACACCATATATTTT. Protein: CASSLGTGVLSGNTIYF.

Written as DNA, the CDR3 is TGTGCCAGCAGCTTGCGTGGCGGGGGAGGCACCGGGGAGCTGTTTTTT. It is translated as CASSLRGGGGTGELFF. The V gene is TRBV5-8, the J gene TRBJ2-2; TRBD2 aligns across 7 bases. The CDR3 loop spans 16 amino acids. CDR1 and CDR2 from the germline V gene are SGHTS and YDEGEE. The V and J ends lost 1 base and 4 bases, in that order; junction bases with no gene match: 7.